This TCR beta chain comes out of a study of tumor-infiltrating lymphocytes in primary liver carcinoma. Across the whole study: The patient population consisted of men and women between 30 and 69 years of age. Notes on the study in general: Only about 8-24% of top clones spanned all five tumor regions. Blood fell significantly below tumors in its top-250-clone fraction (p = 0.039).

For each extraction, RNA and DNA were obtained together from 20-30 mg of unsorted bulk tissue. Surgical resection was used to treat these primary liver carcinoma patients. Details on this clonotype: Antigen unknown. Compared with germline, one end of the junction differs, possibly owing to a read error.

The researchers produced TCR beta cDNA from roughly 550 ng total RNA with a constant-region primer. TCR beta libraries came from three nested multiplex PCR rounds using slightly modified ARM-PCR. Both of the initial two PCR rounds ran for roughly 11 cycles and employed TRBV1-TRBV30 forward primers alongside a C-beta reverse primer. TCRdb ran MiXCR on the multiplex PCR reads and lists one entry per CDR3 protein. The data hold 100,000 to 150,000 distinct CDR3 sequences, with roughly three fifths observed a single time. CDR1 is MNHNY, CDR2 SVGAGI, per germline (reference sequence). The CDR3 spans 14 residues.

The V call is TRBV6-6, the J call TRBJ2-7; TRBD1 might be the D (5 bases). Sequencing was performed on liver tumor tissue from sampling region 3. As for subset: tumor region T3, left-lateral pole. The clonotype originates from a woman in her sixties or seventies with primary liver carcinoma and hepatitis B virus infection. CDR3: CVSKPDSSPYEQYF. For the CDR3, the DNA is TGTGTCAGCAAACCAGACAGTTCCCCCTACGAGCAGTATTTC.